Described below is a single T cell receptor (beta chain) sequence and its context. Its specificity is not known. These data originate in a study of blood T cells in healthy people across ages. Study-wide results and caveats: It was not possible, with unsorted PBMCs, to conclusively compare naive and antigen-experienced cells.

With a J-beta primer mix and a sample-barcoded 5' primer, a second PCR ran about 6 to 11 cycles. One entry per CDR3 protein results from TCRdb running MiXCR on the 5' RACE reads. The profile shows hundreds of thousands of distinct CDR3 sequences, around 31% of them singletons. The V end lost 7 bases, the J end lost 1 base, and 7 bases lay between the germline ends. The V gene's germline CDR1 is MNHEY and CDR2 SVGEGT. The length of the CDR3 is 13 residues. The receptor was isolated from a woman aged 80 or over in good health. V usage is TRBV6-2 or TRBV6-3 and J usage is TRBJ2-2; the D is unclear. The sample was blood. Here the CDR3 reads CASITLNTGELFF. The CDR3 bases are TGTGCCAGCATTACACTGAACACCGGGGAGCTGTTTTTT.